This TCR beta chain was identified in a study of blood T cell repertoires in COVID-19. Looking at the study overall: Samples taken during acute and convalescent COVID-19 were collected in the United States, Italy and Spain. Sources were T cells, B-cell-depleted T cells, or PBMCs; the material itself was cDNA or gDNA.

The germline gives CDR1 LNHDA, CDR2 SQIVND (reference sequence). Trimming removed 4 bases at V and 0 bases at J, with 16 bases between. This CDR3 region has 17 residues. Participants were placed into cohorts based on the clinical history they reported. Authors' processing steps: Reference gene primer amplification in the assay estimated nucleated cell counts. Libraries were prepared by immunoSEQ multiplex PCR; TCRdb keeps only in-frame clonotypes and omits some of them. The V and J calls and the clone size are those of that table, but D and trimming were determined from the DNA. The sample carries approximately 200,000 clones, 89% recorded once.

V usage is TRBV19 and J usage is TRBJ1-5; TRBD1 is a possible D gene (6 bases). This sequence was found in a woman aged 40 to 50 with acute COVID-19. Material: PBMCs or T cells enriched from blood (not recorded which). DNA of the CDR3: TGTGCCAGTAGTACTTTCAGGGGCGGGTATAGCAATCAGCCCCAGCATTTT. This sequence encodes CASSTFRGGYSNQPQHF.